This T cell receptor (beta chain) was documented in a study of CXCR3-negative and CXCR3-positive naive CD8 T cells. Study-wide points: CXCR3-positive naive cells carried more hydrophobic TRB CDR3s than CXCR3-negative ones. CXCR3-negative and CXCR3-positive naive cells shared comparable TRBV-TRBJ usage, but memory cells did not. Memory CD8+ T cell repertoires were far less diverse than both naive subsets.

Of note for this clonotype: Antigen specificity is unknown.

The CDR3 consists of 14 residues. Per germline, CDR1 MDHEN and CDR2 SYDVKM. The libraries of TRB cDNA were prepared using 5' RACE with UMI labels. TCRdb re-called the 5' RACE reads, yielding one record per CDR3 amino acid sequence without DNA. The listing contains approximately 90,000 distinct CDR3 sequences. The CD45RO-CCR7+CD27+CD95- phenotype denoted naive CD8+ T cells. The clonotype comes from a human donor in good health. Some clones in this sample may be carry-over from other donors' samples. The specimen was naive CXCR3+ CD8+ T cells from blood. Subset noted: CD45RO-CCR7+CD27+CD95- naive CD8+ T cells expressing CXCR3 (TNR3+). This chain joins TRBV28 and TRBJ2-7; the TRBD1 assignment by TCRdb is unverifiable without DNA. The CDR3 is CASSPRTGSYEQYF.